The 28 T cell receptor beta chains below come from one sample, sequenced in a study of cytomegalovirus exposure and HLA in healthy donors. Use of 60 Vbeta and 13 Jbeta primers characterized the PCR. The data were produced by immunoSEQ multiplex PCR, yet TCRdb's version contains in-frame clones alone and is incomplete. The sample contains fewer than 85,000 clones, around 82% of which appear only once. The sequencing input was PBMCs. The receptors were gathered from a man aged 40-50 years in good health and CMV-seronegative.

This sequence joins TRBV19 and TRBJ2-1; 7 positions match TRBD1. Per germline, CDR1 LNHDA and CDR2 SQIVND (reference sequence). The CDR3 covers 15 residues. With V trimmed by 2 bases and J by 9 bases, 10 bases remained unmatched. The CDR3 DNA reads TGTGCCAGTAGTATAATAGAGACAGGGCTCGGTGAGCAGTTCTTC. Protein: CASSIIETGLGEQFF.

This clone occurred once. The gene calls are TRBV5-4 and TRBJ1-4, with a tentative D call TRBD1 (5 bases). CDR1 and CDR2 (germline): SGHNT, YYREEE (reference sequence). The CDR3 contains 17 residues. The V end lost 4 bases, the J end lost 0 bases, and 16 bases lay between the germline ends. Here the CDR3 DNA reads TGTGCCAGCAGCCCTCACCCGGGACTTTCAACTAATGAAAAACTGTTTTTT. It specifies CASSPHPGLSTNEKLFF.

The J gene is TRBJ2-7, the V gene TRBV5-1, with 10 positions matching TRBD1. This CDR3 is 15 amino acids long. Germline CDR1 is SGHRS and CDR2 is YFSETQ. The trim removed 3 bases at V and 1 base at J, leaving 4 bases unmatched. DNA for the CDR3: TGCGCCAGCAGCTGGGGACAGGGGAGGTCCTACGAGCAGTACTTC. Translating gives CASSWGQGRSYEQYF.

The chain links TRBV30 to TRBJ1-3, with D unresolved. CDR3 length equals 12 residues. Per germline, CDR1 GTSNPN and CDR2 SVGIG (reference sequence). The ends were cut back, 4 bases at V and 2 bases at J, with 6 bases in the middle. CDR3 DNA: TGTGCCTGGATCGGTACTGGAAACACCATATATTTT. It specifies CAWIGTGNTIYF.

The CDR3 DNA reads TGTGCCAGCAGTTTTGCAGGGTTAGATACGCAGTATTTT. Amino acids: CASSFAGLDTQYF. This chain links TRBV27 with TRBJ2-3; D might be TRBD1 (5 bases). Germline V gene sequence: CDR1 MNHEY, CDR2 SMNVEV (reference sequence). V lost 3 bases to trimming and J lost 5 bases, with 9 bases between them. The CDR3 spans 13 residues.

The rearrangement joins TRBV6-1 to TRBJ1-2; TRBD1 aligns across 7 bases. V was clipped by 6 bases and J by 6 bases; unmatched bases: 13. The germline V gene has CDR1 MNHNS and CDR2 SASEGT. The CDR3 is made up of 15 amino acids. Here the CDR3 reads CASRQNRGGRHGYTF. The CDR3 DNA reads TGTGCCAGCAGGCAGAACAGGGGAGGACGGCATGGCTACACCTTC.

The rearrangement uses TRBV7-6 and TRBJ2-7; perhaps TRBD1 as D (5 bases). Germline CDR1 SGHVS, CDR2 FNYEAQ. This CDR3 comprises 13 residues. V was cut by 5 bases and J by 3 bases, with 11 bases left in between. The CDR3 loop reads CASSPDRYYEQYF. Written as DNA, the CDR3 is TGTGCCAGCAGCCCAGACAGATACTACGAGCAGTACTTC.

The chain joins TRBV7-9 to TRBJ1-4; D gene uncertain. V was trimmed by 3 bases and J by 3 bases, leaving 5 bases between them. The CDR3 extends over 13 amino acids. The germline CDR1 and CDR2 sequences are SEHNR and FQNEAQ (reference sequence). The CDR3 region has the DNA TGTGCCAGCAGCTTTCCGTCTAATGAAAAACTGTTTTTT. Its translation is CASSFPSNEKLFF.

This clone was observed a handful of times. V is TRBV6-1 and J is TRBJ2-7; TRBD1 might be the D (6 bases). V was cut by 1 base and J by 0 bases, with 10 bases left in between. Germline loops: CDR1 MNHNS, CDR2 SASEGT. This CDR3 has 15 amino acids. Here the CDR3 reads CASSEEWDTSYEQYF. CDR3 nucleotide sequence: TGTGCCAGCAGTGAAGAGTGGGACACCTCCTACGAGCAGTACTTC.

The V gene is TRBV28, the J gene TRBJ1-5; D might be TRBD1 (6 bases). Deletions cut 5 bases from V and 5 bases from J, with 10 bases between. Germline CDR1 MDHEN, CDR2 SYDVKM. This CDR3 has 13 residues. The CDR3 bases are TGTGCCAGCAGTCGACAGGACTATCAGCCCCAGCATTTT. This translates into CASSRQDYQPQHF.

This sequence joins TRBV5-1 and TRBJ2-7; D is unresolved. This CDR3 spans 13 amino acids. The germline gives CDR1 SGHRS, CDR2 YFSETQ. Between the trimmed V and J ends, which lost 0 bases and 2 bases, there was a span of 6 bases. CDR3 in amino acids: CASSLAQAYEQYF. Here the CDR3 DNA reads TGCGCCAGCAGCTTGGCCCAGGCCTACGAGCAGTACTTC. Together with reference TRBV5-1 and TRBJ2-7, the CDR3 gives the full variable domain: KAGVTQTPRYLIKTRGQQVTLSCSPISGHRSVSWYQQTPGQGLQFLFEYFSETQRNKGNFPGRFSGRQFSNSRSEMNVSTLELGDSALYLCASSLAQAYEQYFGPGTRLTVT.

The chain joins TRBV7-3 to TRBJ2-1, with D maybe TRBD2 (6 bases). This CDR3 has 14 amino acids. The V end was cut by 4 bases, the J end by 5 bases, with 12 bases between. Germline CDR1 reads SGHTA; CDR2 reads FQGTGA. CDR3 region: CASSSGTGNNEQFF. The CDR3 coding sequence is TGTGCCAGCAGCTCCGGGACTGGGAACAATGAGCAGTTCTTC. Together with reference TRBV7-3 and TRBJ2-1, the CDR3 gives the full variable domain: GAGVSQTPSNKVTEKGKYVELRCDPISGHTALYWYRQSLGQGPEFLIYFQGTGAADDSGLPNDRFFAVRPEGSVSTLKIQRTERGDSAVYLCASSSGTGNNEQFFGPGTRLTVL.

The gene calls are TRBV7-9 and TRBJ1-2; a weak D match, TRBD1 (5 bases). The CDR3 runs to 16 residues. Trimming cost V 7 bases and J 3 bases, with 21 bases left between them. Germline CDR1 SEHNR, CDR2 FQNEAQ (reference sequence). For the CDR3, the DNA is TGTGCCAGCACCCCAATGCAGGGTCTAGGCGACTATGGCTACACCTTC. Amino acid sequence: CASTPMQGLGDYGYTF.

V and J are TRBV7-2 and TRBJ1-6; 7 nucleotides align to TRBD1. The CDR3 spans 13 residues. Germline-derived CDR1 and CDR2 are SGHTA and FQGNSA. Trimming cost V 5 bases and J 7 bases; bases outside gene matches: 2. The CDR3 DNA follows: TGTGCCAGCAGCGGGACAGTAAATTCACCCCTCCACTTT. Residues: CASSGTVNSPLHF.

V and J are TRBV19 and TRBJ2-7; tentative D call: TRBD1 (6 bases). The CDR3 consists of 15 residues. Germline V gene data show CDR1 as LNHDA and CDR2 as SQIVND (reference sequence). V was clipped by 6 bases and J by 4 bases, with 19 bases between them. The DNA of the CDR3 is TGTGCCAGTAGCCTTTCTAGGACAGTTCAATACGAGCAGTACTTC. Amino acid sequence: CASSLSRTVQYEQYF.

Of note for this clone: The junction and the germline gene differ at one end; a read error may be behind it. This chain joins TRBV6-1 and TRBJ1-2, with D perhaps TRBD1 (5 bases). The CDR3 is 13 amino acids. The V gene's germline CDR1 is MNHNS and CDR2 SASEGT. This CDR3 reads CASRTDTAYGYPF. The CDR3 bases are TGTGCCAGCAGGACGGACACGGCTTATGGCTACCCCTTC.

The rearrangement uses TRBV28 and TRBJ1-4, with 8 bases aligning to TRBD1. CDR3 size: 18 residues. V shed 3 bases and J 7 bases; nucleotides not matched to a gene: 16. In germline, CDR1 is MDHEN, CDR2 SYDVKM. The CDR3 nucleotides are TGTGCCAGCAGTTTGGAACCAGGGGGCGGTTGGGCGGGTGAAAAACTGTTTTTT. Protein: CASSLEPGGGWAGEKLFF.

Concerning this clone: Mismatch with germline at one junction end may stem from a read error. The chain uses TRBV7-9 and TRBJ2-2, with D possibly TRBD1 on 5 matching bases. CDR3 size: 16 residues. From germline, CDR1 is SEHNR and CDR2 FQNEAQ (reference sequence). CDR3 nucleotides: TGTTCCAGCAGCTTACTTCCAGGGCCCGGGTCCGGGGAGCTGTTTTTT. Protein sequence: CSSSLLPGPGSGELFF.

This clone was counted a few times. The rearrangement uses TRBV19 and TRBJ1-2; the match to TRBD1 covers 10 bases. The V gene end was trimmed by 4 bases and the J gene end by 6 bases; junction bases not matched to a gene: 11. Germline loops: CDR1 LNHDA, CDR2 SQIVND (reference sequence). The CDR3 runs to 16 residues. CDR3 nucleotides: TGTGCCAGTAGTACGCAAGACCGGGACAGGGGACATGGCTACACCTTC. It yields the protein CASSTQDRDRGHGYTF. Complete variable domain (other parts from reference TRBV19 and TRBJ1-2): DGGITQSPKYLFRKEGQNVTLSCEQNLNHDAMYWYRQDPGQGLRLIYYSQIVNDFQKGDIAEGYSVSREKKESFPLTVTSAQKNPTAFYLCASSTQDRDRGHGYTFGSGTRLTVV.

The rearrangement uses TRBV25-1 and TRBJ2-7, with 8 bases identical to TRBD2. The V gene's germline CDR1 is MGHDK and CDR2 SYGVNS. J was trimmed by 2 bases and V by 10 bases; bases with no gene match: 4. The CDR3 contains 12 residues. The CDR3 DNA sequence: TGTGCCACCACCGGGAGGGCCTACGAGCAGTACTTC. Residues: CATTGRAYEQYF.

The V gene is TRBV2, the J gene TRBJ1-3; D perhaps matches TRBD1 (5 bases). This CDR3 is 13 amino acids long. Deletions cut 6 bases from V and 5 bases from J, with 11 bases between. Looked up from germline, CDR1 is SNHLY and CDR2 is FYNNEI. CDR3 coding DNA: TGTGCCAGCAGGAGGGAGGGGAGAAACACCATATATTTT. Its protein product is CASRREGRNTIYF.

J is TRBJ1-1 and V is TRBV7-9, with TRBD1 matching 9 bases. This CDR3 spans 18 amino acids. Germline CDR1 SEHNR, CDR2 FQNEAQ (reference sequence). Losses at the gene ends were 0 bases for V and 1 base for J; bases not matched to a gene: 9. The CDR3 is CASSLARTGVAKNTEAFF. CDR3 bases: TGTGCCAGCAGCTTAGCGCGGACAGGGGTGGCGAAGAACACTGAAGCTTTCTTT.

This clone was recorded only once. The chain is built from TRBV5-8 and TRBJ1-3; the match to TRBD1 covers 8 bases. V was pared by 4 bases and J by 4 bases, with 4 bases of the junction left unmatched. This CDR3 has 14 amino acids. The germline CDR1 and CDR2 sequences are SGHTS and YDEGEE. The CDR3 nucleotides read TGTGCCAGCAGCCCACAGGGGGAAGGAAACACCATATATTTT. Translated: CASSPQGEGNTIYF.

The chain recombines TRBV11-2 with TRBJ1-1; TRBD1 matches at 8 bases. V was clipped by 1 base and J by 1 base; unmatched bases: 2. Looked up from germline, CDR1 is SGHAT and CDR2 is FQNNGV. The CDR3 is 15 amino acids. CDR3: CASSLAGTGNTEAFF. The CDR3 DNA is TGTGCCAGCAGCTTAGCAGGGACAGGGAACACTGAAGCTTTCTTT.

The V call is TRBV29-1, the J call TRBJ2-2; TRBD2 aligns across 11 bases. The germline V gene has CDR1 SQVTM and CDR2 ANQGSEA. The CDR3 has 16 amino acids. Trimming cost V 0 bases and J 5 bases; bases outside gene matches: 5. CDR3 in DNA: TGCAGCGTTGAAGATCCTAGCGGGGGGCGGACCGGGGAGCTGTTTTTT. It translates to CSVEDPSGGRTGELFF.

This clone was seen a few times. The V and J genes are TRBV25-1 and TRBJ2-5; D might be TRBD1 (5 bases). The CDR3 sequence is 13 residues long. V was clipped by 2 bases and J by 1 base, with 5 bases between them. In germline, CDR1 is MGHDK, CDR2 SYGVNS. The CDR3 DNA sequence: TGTGCCAGCAGTGAAGGGGCCCAAGAGACCCAGTACTTC. Residues: CASSEGAQETQYF.

This chain connects TRBV11-2 to TRBJ2-7, with 9 bases lining up with TRBD2. The junction had 8 bases not matched to a gene; V was cut back by 5 bases and J by 3 bases. Germline V lookup: CDR1 SGHAT, CDR2 FQNNGV. CDR3 size: 15 residues. Here the CDR3 reads CASSPERGAGYEQYF. The CDR3 region has the DNA TGTGCCAGCAGCCCCGAGCGGGGGGCGGGCTACGAGCAGTACTTC.

The chain employs TRBV29-1 and TRBJ2-1; 13 bases agree with TRBD2. CDR1 SQVTM and CDR2 ANQGSEA come from the germline V gene. The CDR3 sequence is 19 residues long. With V trimmed by 6 bases and J by 2 bases, 16 bases remained unmatched. CDR3 DNA sequence: TGCAGCGTGGTACTTTCCGGGACTAGCGGGGCCTTGACCTACAATGAGCAGTTCTTC. Its translation: CSVVLSGTSGALTYNEQFF.